The 13 T cell receptor beta chains below all came from one sample that was sequenced in a study of blood T cells in healthy people across ages. PCR was performed a second time for about 7 to 12 cycles using a sample-barcoded 5' primer and a J-beta primer mix. TCRdb processed the 5' RACE reads anew with MiXCR; each CDR3 protein has one entry. The repertoire has a few hundred thousand distinct CDR3 sequences, roughly half of them found once; the top ten carry over 40%. Source material: blood. Source of these receptors: a man aged 55 to 70 in good health.

V and J are TRBV7-2 and TRBJ2-5; D is ambiguous. This CDR3 has 15 residues. Looked up from germline, CDR1 is SGHTA and CDR2 is FQGNSA. V gave up 2 bases and J gave up 4 bases, with 14 bases separating them. The CDR3 sequence: CASSLRASGRETQYF. The CDR3 DNA reads as TGTGCCAGCAGCTTAAGGGCCTCGGGCCGAGAGACCCAGTACTTC.

This chain uses TRBV6-1 with TRBJ1-5; 8 bases align to TRBD1. V lost 6 bases and J lost 4; bases outside the gene matches: 2. The CDR3 contains 13 residues. Germline V gives CDR1 MNHNS, CDR2 SASEGT. The CDR3 DNA is TGTGCCAGCAGCACAGGGGGAAATCAGCCCCAGCATTTT. The encoded protein is CASSTGGNQPQHF.

Points on this clonotype: Its ends do not fully match the called genes, so a read error is possible. The chain links TRBV4-3 to TRBJ2-3, with D possibly TRBD1 on 6 matching bases. The CDR3 covers 17 residues. CDR1 and CDR2 from the germline V gene are LGHNA and YSLEER. CDR3 sequence (DNA): TGCGCCAGCAGCCAAGATCTCTCAGGCGCCCGGACAGATATGCAGTATTTT. As protein: CASSQDLSGARTDMQYF.

This chain's CDR3 is CASSLAGGPSTGELFF. The CDR3 DNA sequence: TGTGCCAGCAGCTTAGCGGGAGGGCCGAGCACCGGGGAGCTGTTTTTT. V is TRBV7-2 and J is TRBJ2-2; 7 nucleotides align to TRBD2. The germline gives CDR1 SGHTA, CDR2 FQGNSA. V dropped 0 bases and J dropped 4; count of bases not matched to a gene: 5. The CDR3 has 16 amino acids.

The chain is built from TRBV4-1 and TRBJ2-6; tentative D call: TRBD2 (6 bases). V shed 6 bases and J shed 0 bases, with 15 bases lying between them. In germline, CDR1 is MGHRA, CDR2 YSYEKL. This CDR3 comprises 17 residues. This CDR3 is CASSFAEGRSGANVLTF. The CDR3 DNA reads as TGCGCCAGCAGTTTCGCGGAGGGCCGCTCTGGGGCCAACGTCCTGACTTTC.

The chain recombines TRBV4-1 with TRBJ2-7, with 8 bases lining up with TRBD2. This CDR3 region has 15 residues. From germline, CDR1 is MGHRA and CDR2 YSYEKL. J was trimmed by 4 bases and V by 1 base; bases with no gene match: 6. CDR3 coding DNA: TGCGCCAGCAGCCAAGGTGCTAGCGGGCAGTACGAGCAGTACTTC. Its translation: CASSQGASGQYEQYF.

This clonotype has only a few counts. The rearrangement links TRBV28 to TRBJ1-1; D unclear. In germline, CDR1 is MDHEN, CDR2 SYDVKM. V was cut by 5 bases and J by 0 bases, with 7 bases left in between. This CDR3 is 13 amino acids long. CDR3 protein: CASSQTLNTEAFF. CDR3 bases: TGTGCCAGCAGTCAGACCTTGAACACTGAAGCTTTCTTT.

The gene calls are TRBV11-3 and TRBJ1-1; 7 bases align to TRBD1. CDR3 length equals 14 residues. After removal of 2 bases from V and 6 bases from J, the junction contained 6 bases not matched to a gene. Germline loops: CDR1 SGHNT, CDR2 YENEEA. CDR3 DNA: TGTGCCAGCAGCTTAAGGATAACAGGGGCTGAAGCTTTCTTT. This translates into CASSLRITGAEAFF.

This chain links TRBV20-1 with TRBJ2-1; D unresolved. Trimming removed 3 bases at V and 2 bases at J, with 8 bases between. The CDR3 contains 13 residues. Germline-derived CDR1 and CDR2 are DFQATT and SNEGSKA (reference sequence). The CDR3 DNA follows: TGCAGTGCTAGGGAGCAGGCCTACAATGAGCAGTTCTTC. Translating it yields CSAREQAYNEQFF.

This clonotype has more than one count but fewer than ten. The chain combines TRBV11-2 with TRBJ2-3; TRBD1 matches 7 bases. The CDR3 extends over 18 amino acids. Per the germline V gene, CDR1 is SGHAT and CDR2 is FQNNGV. Germline trimming cut 3 bases from V and 3 bases from J; bases unmatched to any gene: 15. This CDR3 is CASSLRTGSSASTDTQYF. CDR3 DNA: TGTGCCAGCAGCTTGAGGACAGGTTCCTCGGCATCAACAGATACGCAGTATTTT.

This clonotype was recorded at least ten times. This rearrangement joins TRBV7-2 to TRBJ2-7; 10 positions match TRBD2. Losses at the gene ends were 5 bases for V and 2 bases for J; bases not matched to a gene: 9. This CDR3 comprises 16 residues. The germline gives CDR1 SGHTA, CDR2 FQGNSA. CDR3 sequence reads: CASSLRSGRAPYEQYF. CDR3 coding DNA: TGTGCCAGCAGCCTACGAAGCGGGAGGGCCCCCTACGAGCAGTACTTC. Supplemented by reference TRBV7-2 and TRBJ2-7, the full variable domain reads GAGVSQSPSNKVTEKGKDVELRCDPISGHTALYWYRQSLGQGLEFLIYFQGNSAPDKSGLPSDRFSAERTGGSVSTLTIQRTQQEDSAVYLCASSLRSGRAPYEQYFGPGTRLTVT.

V gene TRBV20-1 combines with J gene TRBJ2-3; D perhaps matches TRBD1 (5 bases). The CDR3 has 13 residues. Looked up from germline, CDR1 is DFQATT and CDR2 is SNEGSKA (reference sequence). The DNA of the CDR3 is TGCAAAGCACCGGACATCACCACAGATACGCAGTATTTT. Its protein product is CKAPDITTDTQYF.

The chain carries TRBV15 and TRBJ2-5; TRBD2 is a possible D gene (5 bases). Trimming shortened V by 0 bases and J by 5 bases, and 13 bases separated the two germline ends. Germline values: CDR1 LNHNV, CDR2 YYDKDF (reference sequence). The CDR3 has 15 residues. CDR3 in DNA: TGTGCCACCAGCAGAGATCGGGCTAGCATGGAGACCCAGTACTTC. Translated, it gives CATSRDRASMETQYF.